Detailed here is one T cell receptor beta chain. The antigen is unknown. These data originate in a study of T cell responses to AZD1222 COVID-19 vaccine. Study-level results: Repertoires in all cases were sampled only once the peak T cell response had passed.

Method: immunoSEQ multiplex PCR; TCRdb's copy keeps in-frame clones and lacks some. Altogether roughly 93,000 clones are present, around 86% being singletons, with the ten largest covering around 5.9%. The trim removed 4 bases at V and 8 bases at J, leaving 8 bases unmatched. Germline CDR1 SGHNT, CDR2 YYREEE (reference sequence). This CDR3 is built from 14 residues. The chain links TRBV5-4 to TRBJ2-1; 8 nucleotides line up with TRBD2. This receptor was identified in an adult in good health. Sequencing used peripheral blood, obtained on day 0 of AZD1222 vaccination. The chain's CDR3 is CASSTGLEWDEQFF. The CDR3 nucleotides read TGTGCCAGCAGCACGGGACTAGAATGGGATGAGCAGTTCTTC. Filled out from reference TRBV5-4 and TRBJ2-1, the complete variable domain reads ETGVTQSPTHLIKTRGQQVTLRCSSQSGHNTVSWYQQALGQGPQFIFQYYREEENGRGNFPPRFSGLQFPNYSSELNVNALELDDSALYLCASSTGLEWDEQFFGPGTRLTVL.